The 14 T cell receptor beta chains below all came from one sample that was sequenced in a study of T cells in Graves' hyperthyroidism and ophthalmopathy. Researchers took RNA transcripts and amplified the TCR beta CDR3 regions from them. An initial round of RT-PCR targeting the TCR CDR3 relied on the HTBI primer set. From the multiplex PCR reads, TCRdb called clonotypes with MiXCR, one entry per CDR3 protein. The sample has some 510,000 distinct CDR3 sequences; around 45% are singletons. The sequencing sample was made of peripheral blood or thyroid tissue (not recorded which). The receptors stem from a woman between 18 and 29 years old with Graves' hyperthyroidism.

This chain uses TRBV7-8 with TRBJ1-5; D is undetermined. Germline CDR1 is SGHVS and CDR2 is FQNEAQ. The CDR3 contains 14 residues. V lost 7 bases and J 0 bases, leaving 10 bases between the germline ends. The CDR3 DNA reads TGTGCCAGCACCAAAGGGAGTAGCAATCAGCCCCAGCATTTT. Its translation: CASTKGSSNQPQHF.

This clonotype has at least ten counts. J is TRBJ2-7 and V is TRBV10-2; 13 nucleotides match TRBD2. The CDR3 loop spans 15 amino acids. The germline gives CDR1 WSHSY, CDR2 SAAADI. Trimming took 7 bases from V and 6 from J; bases not matched to a gene: 9. CDR3 DNA: TGCGCCAGCACCCCTGGACTAGCGGGAGCTATCGAGCAGTACTTC. This codes for CASTPGLAGAIEQYF.

There are many counts of this clonotype. The chain joins TRBV7-2 to TRBJ2-6; weak D call: TRBD1 (6 bases). The CDR3 consists of 15 residues. Germline V gives CDR1 SGHTA, CDR2 FQGNSA. V lost 5 bases and J lost 3, with 11 bases in between. The CDR3 DNA follows: TGTGCCAGCAGCCCCCCAGGGGATGGGGCCAACGTCCTGACTTTC. It codes for CASSPPGDGANVLTF.

The rearrangement uses TRBV20-1 and TRBJ1-5, with D tentatively TRBD1 (6 bases). Per the germline V gene, CDR1 is DFQATT and CDR2 is SNEGSKA (reference sequence). Trimming shortened V by 5 bases and J by 0 bases, and 11 bases separated the two germline ends. The CDR3 contains 14 residues. CDR3 region: CSAGGRSSNQPQHF. The CDR3 coding sequence is TGCAGTGCTGGGGGGCGCAGTAGCAATCAGCCCCAGCATTTT.

The V gene is TRBV10-3, the J gene TRBJ1-1; 10 bases map to TRBD1. Germline CDR1 reads ENHRY; CDR2 reads SYGVKD. V lost 4 bases and J lost 3; bases outside the gene matches: 5. The CDR3 runs to 15 residues. CDR3 residues: CAISGAGTGDTEAFF. CDR3 DNA: TGTGCCATCAGTGGGGCAGGGACAGGGGACACTGAAGCTTTCTTT.

The CDR3 loop is CSVSSLGFGVGYTF. The CDR3 DNA is TGCAGCGTCTCAAGTCTGGGGTTCGGGGTCGGCTACACCTTC. This chain joins TRBV29-1 and TRBJ1-2, with unresolved D. CDR1 is SQVTM, CDR2 ANQGSEA, per germline. This CDR3 is built from 14 residues. The V gene lost 6 bases and the J gene lost 8 bases, with 22 bases spanning the gap. The full variable domain, completed using reference TRBV29-1 and TRBJ1-2, is SAVISQKPSRDICQRGTSLTIQCQVDSQVTMMFWYRQQPGQSLTLIATANQGSEATYESGFVIDKFPISRPNLTFSTLTVSNMSPEDSSIYLCSVSSLGFGVGYTFGSGTRLTVV.

The chain couples TRBV2 to TRBJ2-7; D is unclear. Trimming pared 6 bases from V and 4 bases from J, leaving 13 bases between. Germline lookup yields CDR1 SNHLY and CDR2 FYNNEI. The CDR3 is made up of 13 amino acids. CDR3 coding DNA: TGTGCCAGCAGGTCGCCCTACGGGTACGAGCAGTACTTC. It translates to CASRSPYGYEQYF.

The V call is TRBV20-1, the J call TRBJ2-2; 8 bases line up with TRBD1. CDR1 and CDR2 (germline): DFQATT, SNEGSKA (reference sequence). V lost 6 bases and J lost 6; bases outside the gene matches: 3. The CDR3 runs to 12 residues. The CDR3 here is CSATQGAGELFF. The CDR3 region has the DNA TGCAGTGCGACACAGGGGGCCGGGGAGCTGTTTTTT.

The V and J genes are TRBV9 and TRBJ2-5; 10 bases agree with TRBD2. The length of the CDR3 is 15 residues. The V segment lost 3 bases and the J segment 2 bases; nucleotides outside the gene matches: 4. Per the germline V gene, CDR1 is SGDLS and CDR2 is YYNGEE. The CDR3 region is CASSGILAGQETQYF. The CDR3 DNA sequence: TGTGCCAGCAGCGGGATACTAGCGGGACAAGAGACCCAGTACTTC.

The table lists this clonotype with many counts. This chain uses TRBV24-1 with TRBJ1-5; the D is unclear. The germline V and J ends were trimmed by 0 bases and 4 bases, with 6 bases remaining between them. The CDR3 runs 14 residues. Germline V gives CDR1 KGHDR, CDR2 SFDVKD. This CDR3 is CATSDLDMNQPQHF. CDR3 nucleotide sequence: TGTGCCACCAGTGATTTGGATATGAATCAGCCCCAGCATTTT.

V and J are TRBV10-3 and TRBJ2-7; 10 positions match TRBD2. The CDR3 contains 14 residues. CDR1 and CDR2 from the germline V gene are ENHRY and SYGVKD. V dropped 7 bases and J dropped 5; count of bases not matched to a gene: 8. Here the CDR3 reads CAIKLAGGAHEQYF. DNA of the CDR3: TGTGCCATCAAATTAGCGGGAGGTGCCCACGAGCAGTACTTC.

In this sample, this clonotype turned up many times. This chain joins TRBV7-9 and TRBJ1-2, with TRBD1 matching over 10 bases. V lost 4 bases to trimming and J lost 9 bases; unmatched junction nucleotides: 2. The CDR3 has 12 amino acids. Germline V gives CDR1 SEHNR, CDR2 FQNEAQ (reference sequence). The CDR3 spells CASSWDRGSYTF. The CDR3 nucleotides read TGTGCCAGCAGCTGGGACAGGGGAAGCTACACCTTC.

J is TRBJ2-7 and V is TRBV7-6; 9 nucleotides align to TRBD2. V gave up 1 base and J gave up 3 bases; unmatched junction bases: 4. The length of the CDR3 is 15 residues. In germline, CDR1 is SGHVS, CDR2 FNYEAQ. CDR3 DNA: TGTGCCAGCAGCTTAGAGGGCGGGAGGGACTACGAGCAGTACTTC. Translated: CASSLEGGRDYEQYF. Looking up the rest from reference TRBV7-6 and TRBJ2-7 gives the full variable domain: GAGVSQSPRYKVTKRGQDVALRCDPISGHVSLYWYRQALGQGPEFLTYFNYEAQQDKSGLPNDRFSAERPEGSISTLTIQRTEQRDSAMYRCASSLEGGRDYEQYFGPGTRLTVT.

V gene TRBV6-1 combines with J gene TRBJ1-6; D is undetermined. The CDR3 covers 13 residues. In germline, CDR1 is MNHNS, CDR2 SASEGT. V lost 5 bases and J lost 8, with 10 bases in between. For the CDR3, the DNA is TGTGCCAGCAGTCAAGGGAGGCATTCACCCCTCCACTTT. This codes for CASSQGRHSPLHF.